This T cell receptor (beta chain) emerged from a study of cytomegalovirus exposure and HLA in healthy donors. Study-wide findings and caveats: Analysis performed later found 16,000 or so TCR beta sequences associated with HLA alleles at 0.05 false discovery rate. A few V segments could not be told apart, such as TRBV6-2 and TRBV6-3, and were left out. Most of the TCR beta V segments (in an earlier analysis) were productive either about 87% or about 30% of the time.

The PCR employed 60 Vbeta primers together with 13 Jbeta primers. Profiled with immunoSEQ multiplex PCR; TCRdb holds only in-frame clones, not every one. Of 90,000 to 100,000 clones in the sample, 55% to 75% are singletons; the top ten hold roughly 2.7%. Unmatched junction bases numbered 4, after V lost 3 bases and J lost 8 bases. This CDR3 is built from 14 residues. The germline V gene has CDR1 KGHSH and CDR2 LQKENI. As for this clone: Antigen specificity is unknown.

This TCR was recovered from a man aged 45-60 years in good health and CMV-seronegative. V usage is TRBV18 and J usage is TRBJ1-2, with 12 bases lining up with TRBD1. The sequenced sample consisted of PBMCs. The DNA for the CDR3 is TGTGCCAGCTCACCTTGGGACAGGGGGCTGGGCTACACCTTC. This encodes CASSPWDRGLGYTF.